This TCR beta chain was identified during a study of T cell repertoires in cytomegalovirus infection. At the level of the study: Public TCR beta signatures provided an indication of both CMV infection and a matching HLA type. Study results and limitations: Frequencies of public TCR beta families were cumulated, and this identified carriers of CMV plus the relevant HLA.

V gave up 5 bases and J gave up 5 bases, with 18 bases separating them. Per the germline V gene, CDR1 is LNHNV and CDR2 is YYDKDF (reference sequence). The CDR3 extends over 15 amino acids. TCRdb reprocessed the reads via MiXCR and lists one record per CDR3 protein. This table holds more than 650,000 distinct CDR3 sequences, 35% to 45% found once. Details on this clonotype: Its antigen is undetermined.

This sequence joins TRBV15 and TRBJ2-5; a weak D match, TRBD1 (5 bases). Sequences were obtained from PBMCs. The sequence was obtained from a human donor in good health (CMV status not recorded). Some clones in this sample may be carry-over from other donors' samples. The CDR3 is CATSVGHSLEETQYF. CDR3 in DNA: TGTGCCACCAGCGTTGGACATTCCCTCGAGGAGACCCAGTACTTC.